The 23 T cell receptor beta chains below were found in one sample sequenced in a study of shared T cell receptors in the human thymus (dated by TCRdb to the early 2020s). Library creation used the immunoSEQ multiplex PCR assay. TCRdb's version of the immuneACCESS table is confined to in-frame rearrangements and falls short of the full clone set. An unresolved V gene accounts for under half of the shortfall where checked; the remainder is of unknown origin. In all, the sample holds 500,000 to 750,000 clones, and roughly 90% of those were seen once. In total, the top ten clones hold 0.008% to 0.011% of the sample. The same data also contributed to another study, on human thymus T cells.

The sample comprised thymocytes. The receptors derive from a boy less than two years old with a congenital heart defect. Donor details come from another sample of the same person, matched by shared clones.

V and J are TRBV6-5 and TRBJ1-2, with 11 nucleotides matching TRBD1. This CDR3 contains 15 residues. V gave up 8 bases and J gave up 3 bases; unmatched junction bases: 8. Germline lookup yields CDR1 MNHEY and CDR2 SVGAGI. CDR3 region: CASSERTGGYYGYTF. The CDR3 bases are TGTGCCAGCTCGGAACGGACAGGGGGCTACTATGGCTACACCTTC.

The chain links TRBV27 to TRBJ2-6, with D possibly matching TRBD1 (5 bases). This CDR3 spans 16 amino acids. V was pared by 2 bases and J by 3 bases, with 11 bases between. Germline V gene lookup returns CDR1 MNHEY and CDR2 SMNVEV (reference sequence). The CDR3 region has the DNA TGTGCCAGCAGTTTAGAAGCAGGGATTGGGGCCAACGTCCTGACTTTC. Residues: CASSLEAGIGANVLTF.

V is TRBV19 and J is TRBJ1-4; D perhaps matches TRBD1 (6 bases). The CDR3 totals 13 residues. V lost 5 bases, J lost 7 bases, and 11 bases lay in between. Germline CDR1 is LNHDA and CDR2 is SQIVND (reference sequence). The CDR3 nucleotides are TGTGCCAGTAGTTCTACAGGGAGTGAAAAACTGTTTTTT. The encoded protein is CASSSTGSEKLFF.

The sample holds a few counts of this clone. The CDR3 coding sequence is TGTGCCAGCTCAATGCAGGACAATCAGCCCCAGCATTTT. It is translated as CASSMQDNQPQHF. This chain connects TRBV18 to TRBJ1-5, with D uncertain. CDR1 and CDR2 (germline): KGHSH, LQKENI. This CDR3 spans 13 amino acids. Trimming pared 5 bases from V and 3 bases from J, leaving 8 bases between.

The V call is TRBV7-9, the J call TRBJ2-7, with a possible D match to TRBD1 (6 bases). CDR3 length equals 14 residues. Germline-derived CDR1 and CDR2 are SEHNR and FQNEAQ (reference sequence). The germline V and J ends were trimmed by 3 bases and 3 bases, with 12 bases remaining between them. The CDR3 nucleotides read TGTGCCAGCAGCTTCCGCCAGGGGCTCTACGAGCAGTACTTC. It translates to CASSFRQGLYEQYF.

V is TRBV20-1 and J is TRBJ2-1, with D possibly matching TRBD2 (6 bases). Per the germline V gene, CDR1 is DFQATT and CDR2 is SNEGSKA (reference sequence). The CDR3 runs to 11 residues. V gave up 5 bases and J gave up 10 bases, with 12 bases separating them. Here the CDR3 DNA reads TGCAGTGCTTCCCGTCGGGGGGAGCAGTTCTTC. It specifies CSASRRGEQFF.

V gene TRBV20-1 combines with J gene TRBJ2-5, with D tentatively TRBD1 (5 bases). This CDR3 is built from 10 residues. CDR1 is DFQATT, CDR2 SNEGSKA, per germline (reference sequence). CDR3 nucleotide sequence: TGCGGGGCCTTTCAAGAGACCCAGTACTTC. Translated, it gives CGAFQETQYF.

CDR3 protein: CATRQEGRPDTQYF. The CDR3 region has the DNA TGTGCCACCCGTCAGGAGGGCCGGCCAGATACGCAGTATTTT. The gene calls are TRBV6-6 and TRBJ2-3; D possibly corresponds to TRBD2 (6 bases). The V end was cut by 10 bases, the J end by 4 bases, with 18 bases between. Germline V gene data show CDR1 as MNHNY and CDR2 as SVGAGI (reference sequence). The CDR3 has 14 amino acids.

V and J are TRBV6-6 and TRBJ1-1; 8 nucleotides agree with TRBD1. With V trimmed by 6 bases and J by 3 bases, 6 bases remained unmatched. Germline V gene lookup returns CDR1 MNHNY and CDR2 SVGAGI (reference sequence). The CDR3 has 14 residues. This CDR3 is CASSMDRDYTEAFF. Written as DNA, the CDR3 is TGTGCCAGCAGCATGGACAGGGACTACACTGAAGCTTTCTTT.

The chain recombines TRBV19 with TRBJ2-2; D gene ambiguous. Germline V gives CDR1 LNHDA, CDR2 SQIVND (reference sequence). The V end lost 6 bases, the J end lost 6 bases, and 8 bases lay between the germline ends. This CDR3 is 12 amino acids long. CDR3 sequence reads: CASRSAPGELFF. CDR3 bases: TGTGCCAGTAGGTCCGCGCCCGGGGAGCTGTTTTTT.

This chain joins TRBV5-4 and TRBJ1-3, with D unresolved. Per the germline V gene, CDR1 is SGHNT and CDR2 is YYREEE (reference sequence). The length of the CDR3 is 14 residues. V was cut by 4 bases and J by 1 base, with 9 bases left in between. The CDR3 DNA reads as TGTGCCAGCAGCCCCTCCCGGTCTGGAAACACCATATATTTT. Its protein product is CASSPSRSGNTIYF. Drawing the rest from reference TRBV5-4 and TRBJ1-3, the complete variable domain is ETGVTQSPTHLIKTRGQQVTLRCSSQSGHNTVSWYQQALGQGPQFIFQYYREEENGRGNFPPRFSGLQFPNYSSELNVNALELDDSALYLCASSPSRSGNTIYFGEGSWLTVV.

This clone was counted a few times. J is TRBJ1-2 and V is TRBV6-6; TRBD1 agrees at 7 bases. This CDR3 contains 13 residues. CDR1 and CDR2 (germline): MNHNY, SVGAGI (reference sequence). Unmatched junction bases numbered 6, after V lost 7 bases and J lost 4 bases. CDR3 protein: CASNTDRSYGYTF. DNA of the CDR3: TGTGCCAGCAACACGGACAGGTCCTATGGCTACACCTTC.

Only one count was recorded for this clone. The gene calls are TRBV6-6 and TRBJ2-3; 10 bases line up with TRBD2. The germline V gene encodes CDR1 MNHNY and CDR2 SVGAGI (reference sequence). Germline trimming cut 5 bases from V and 2 bases from J; bases unmatched to any gene: 7. The CDR3 extends over 16 amino acids. CDR3 bases: TGTGCCAGCAGTAGGGGAGCGGGAGGGCCCACAGATACGCAGTATTTT. Translated: CASSRGAGGPTDTQYF.

This clone came up a few times. This rearrangement joins TRBV5-1 to TRBJ2-1, with 10 bases matching TRBD2. The V gene's germline CDR1 is SGHRS and CDR2 YFSETQ. Unmatched junction bases numbered 11, after V lost 4 bases and J lost 7 bases. The CDR3 is 16 residues long. The CDR3, as DNA: TGCGCCAGCAGCGCGACCGGGACTAGCGAGAGAAATGAGCAGTTCTTC. Its protein product is CASSATGTSERNEQFF. The entire variable domain, with the rest obtained from reference TRBV5-1 and TRBJ2-1, is as follows: KAGVTQTPRYLIKTRGQQVTLSCSPISGHRSVSWYQQTPGQGLQFLFEYFSETQRNKGNFPGRFSGRQFSNSRSEMNVSTLELGDSALYLCASSATGTSERNEQFFGPGTRLTVL.

V usage is TRBV4-2 and J usage is TRBJ2-5, with 9 bases identical to TRBD1. CDR3 size: 15 residues. The V gene end was trimmed by 0 bases and the J gene end by 4 bases; junction bases not matched to a gene: 3. Germline loops: CDR1 LGHNA, CDR2 YNFKEQ. For the CDR3, the DNA is TGTGCCAGCAGCCAAGACCTACAGGGGGCAGAGACCCAGTACTTC. This codes for CASSQDLQGAETQYF.

The chain joins TRBV9 to TRBJ2-5; weak D call: TRBD1 (8 bases). V was trimmed by 0 bases and J by 4 bases, leaving 28 bases between them. The CDR3 spans 20 residues. Germline V gene sequence: CDR1 SGDLS, CDR2 YYNGEE. CDR3 residues: CASSVGSGQGRRRELETQYF. For the CDR3, the DNA is TGTGCCAGCAGCGTAGGTAGTGGACAGGGAAGAAGGCGGGAGCTAGAGACCCAGTACTTC.

The CDR3 loop is CAGTGQSDNYGYTF. The CDR3 DNA sequence: TGTGCCGGAACGGGACAGAGTGATAACTATGGCTACACCTTC. The chain combines TRBV12-1 with TRBJ1-2; TRBD1 reflects the table's D call only, with no check against the DNA. TRBV12-1 is deemed a pseudogene. The CDR3 runs to 14 residues.

This clone appeared a single time. The chain uses TRBV5-8 and TRBJ2-3; tentative D call: TRBD2 (6 bases). The germline V gene encodes CDR1 SGHTS and CDR2 YDEGEE. The V gene lost 0 bases and the J gene lost 1 base, with 9 bases spanning the gap. The CDR3 runs to 15 residues. CDR3 loop: CASSLVGEGTDTQYF. The CDR3 nucleotides read TGTGCCAGCAGCTTGGTGGGGGAGGGCACAGATACGCAGTATTTT.

The chain carries TRBV6-1 and TRBJ2-7; 8 bases agree with TRBD2. The J segment lost 5 bases and the V segment lost 6 bases, leaving 9 bases of the junction unmatched. The CDR3 spans 14 residues. Germline values: CDR1 MNHNS, CDR2 SASEGT. This CDR3 is CASSPSSGFNEQYF. The DNA of the CDR3 is TGTGCCAGCAGCCCTTCTAGCGGGTTCAACGAGCAGTACTTC.

The chain links TRBV27 to TRBJ2-4; D is perhaps TRBD2 (5 bases). V dropped 5 bases and J dropped 3 bases, with 14 bases sitting between them. The CDR3 extends over 15 amino acids. CDR1 is MNHEY, CDR2 SMNVEV, per germline (reference sequence). Written as DNA, the CDR3 is TGTGCCAGCAGTCCAAAGAGGGCGGGCAAAAACATTCAGTACTTC. Its protein product is CASSPKRAGKNIQYF.

The rearrangement links TRBV11-2 to TRBJ2-2, with TRBD2 matching 12 bases. V trimming: 6 bases; J trimming: 4 bases; junction bases outside the gene matches: 6. CDR1 SGHAT and CDR2 FQNNGV come from the germline V gene. There are 16 residues in the CDR3. The DNA for the CDR3 is TGTGCCAGCAGAAATCTAGCGGGAGGGTTCACCGGGGAGCTGTTTTTT. Protein: CASRNLAGGFTGELFF. Combining the CDR3 with reference TRBV11-2 and TRBJ2-2 gives the whole variable domain EAGVAQSPRYKIIEKRQSVAFWCNPISGHATLYWYQQILGQGPKLLIQFQNNGVVDDSQLPKDRFSAERLKGVDSTLKIQPAKLEDSAVYLCASRNLAGGFTGELFFGEGSRLTVL.

The chain employs TRBV10-3 and TRBJ2-1, with 9 bases identical to TRBD2. The CDR3 loop spans 16 amino acids. CDR1 and CDR2 (germline): ENHRY, SYGVKD. After removal of 7 bases from V and 0 bases from J, the junction contained 7 bases not matched to a gene. CDR3 DNA sequence: TGTGCCATCACCCGACTAGCGGCAAGCTCCTACAATGAGCAGTTCTTC. Translated: CAITRLAASSYNEQFF.

The gene calls are TRBV28 and TRBJ2-7, with D tentatively TRBD1 (6 bases). The CDR3 loop spans 13 amino acids. The germline CDR1 and CDR2 sequences are MDHEN and SYDVKM. V shed 10 bases and J shed 2 bases, with 15 bases lying between them. CDR3 in amino acids: CATLDRPAYEQYF. CDR3 nucleotide sequence: TGTGCCACACTAGACAGGCCTGCCTACGAGCAGTACTTC.